This TCR beta chain was identified during a study of Ad26.COV2.S vaccination and SARS-CoV-2 variants (dated by TCRdb to the early 2020s). Notes on the research overall: Vaccine-arm donors came from COV1001, a multicentre, randomized, double-blind, placebo-controlled phase I-IIa trial of Ad26.COV2.S in healthy adults. The TCR-sequenced set comprised around 30 samples: some 20 Ad26.COV2.S vaccine recipients, 5 placebo recipients and 8 SARS-CoV-2 convalescent individuals. Participants in the trial were split at random into five groups of five each, receiving low-dose or high-dose Ad26.COV2.S once or twice, or else placebo on both occasions. Ad26.COV2.S was administered intramuscularly at a dose of 5x10^10 or 1x10^11 viral particles, either as one shot or as two shots given 56 days apart. Sequencing of the TCRbeta repertoire served to evaluate the specificity and breadth of SARS-CoV-2-reactive T cell receptors following Ad26.COV2.S vaccination. Investigators did not know the trial group allocation while performing experiments and assessing outcomes.

The immunoSEQ Assay was used to sequence TCRbeta CDR3 regions. After extraction, genomic DNA underwent amplification by bias-controlled multiplex PCR, followed by high-throughput sequencing. Per the authors' processing: To quantify the absolute abundance of every unique TCRbeta CDR3 region, sequences were collapsed and filtered. T cell fraction was estimated by normalization of TCRbeta template counts to usable DNA, with usable DNA being measured through amplification of reference genes present in all nucleated cells. Repertoire TCRs were annotated as SARS-CoV-2-specific by exact matching of V gene, CDR3 amino acid sequence and J gene to a known reactive TCR set. MIRA supplied the reference SARS-CoV-2 TCR set, which was filtered for enrichment in COVID-19-positive ImmuneCODE repertoires so that public or cross-reactive TCRs were removed. Using the MIRA antigens, annotated TCRs were further analysed by specific ORF or by position within an ORF. Breadth was defined as the number of annotated unique rearrangements divided by the total number of unique productive rearrangements, and depth was defined as the summed frequency of the annotated unique rearrangements. Two-sided Wilcoxon rank-sum tests were applied when comparing TCR breadth between groups. TCRdb took this table from immuneACCESS and kept in-frame rearrangements with V and J called. Such tables lack part of the clones; where checked against another copy, unresolved V genes explain under half of the gap, and the rest is unexplained. V and J calls and clone size come straight from that table; D and trimming were deduced from the DNA. The sample table contains a few hundred thousand clones; only one count was recorded for around 89% of them. The ten largest clonotypes hold 3.5% to 4% of the sample.

The germline V gene sets CDR1 to MGHRA and CDR2 to YSYEKL. The cysteine opens and the phenylalanine closes a CDR3 of 14 amino acids. CDR3 DNA only is kept here, 42 bases in frame from base 1. Between the V and J ends, shortened by 1 base and 0 bases respectively, the junction contains 7 bases. As regards this clone: Its antigen remains unidentified. Base qualities are not at hand, and no much larger clone is one base apart. The sample has other DNA sequences that encode this CDR3 too.

In light of the paper, this sample's treatment or condition label describes: some 19 received Ad26.COV2.S at low or high dose, single or two shots; 5 received placebo; per-sample allocation not given. For vaccine and placebo recipients, repertoires were sequenced using samples collected on day 63 after the first injection. In Cohort 1b, some 25 adults aged 18-55 years were enrolled at a single site in Boston, USA, between 29 July and 7 August 2020. Ad26.COV2.S was a replication-incompetent adenovirus type 26 vector expressing a prefusion-stabilized SARS-CoV-2 spike protein from the original Wuhan strain. Study-wide findings and limitations: The authors noted that the TCR breadth and depth analyses may have underestimated total T cell responses. After vaccination, substantial breadth of spike-specific CD8+ and CD4+ T cell responses was reported. Ad26.COV2.S recipients had higher spike-specific TCR breadth than placebo recipients (P = 0.0014). The study was not powered for comparison of responses between vaccine doses or regimens. Comparable non-spike TCR breadth was observed between vaccine and placebo recipients, consistent with only spike being contained in the vaccine.

This chain is built from TRBV4-1 and TRBJ2-7, with the D gene not confidently named. This TCR came from a person aged 18 to 65 who received the Ad26.COV2.S COVID-19 vaccine or a placebo. Sequenced material: peripheral blood, taken in a trial of Ad26.COV2.S vaccine versus placebo. The nucleotides read TGCGCCAGCAGCCAAGGCCAGAGCTCCTACGAGCAGTACTTC. It specifies CASSQGQSSYEQYF.